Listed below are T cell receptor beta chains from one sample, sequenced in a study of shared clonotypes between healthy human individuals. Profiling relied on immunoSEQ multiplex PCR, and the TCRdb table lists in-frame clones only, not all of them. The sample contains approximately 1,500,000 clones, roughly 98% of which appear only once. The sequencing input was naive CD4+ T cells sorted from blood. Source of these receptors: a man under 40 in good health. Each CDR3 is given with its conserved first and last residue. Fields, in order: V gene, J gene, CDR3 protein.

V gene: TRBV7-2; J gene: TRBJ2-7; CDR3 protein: CASSVGGLAGVLAYEQYF
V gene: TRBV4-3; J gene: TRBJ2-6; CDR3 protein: CASSQDLGAGANVLTF
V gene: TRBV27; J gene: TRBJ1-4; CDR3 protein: CASSLPGGSLFF
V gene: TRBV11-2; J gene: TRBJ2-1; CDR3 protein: CASSLMDKQFF
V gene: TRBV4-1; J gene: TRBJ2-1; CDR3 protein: CASSQVSYNEQFF
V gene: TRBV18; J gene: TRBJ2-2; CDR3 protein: CASSPPRGTGELFF
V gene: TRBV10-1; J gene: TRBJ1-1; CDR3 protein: CASSEGTPDLAFF
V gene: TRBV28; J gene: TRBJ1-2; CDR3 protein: CASSLPVVDAPPYGYTF
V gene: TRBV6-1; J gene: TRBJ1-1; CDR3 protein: CASSPDRMTEAFF
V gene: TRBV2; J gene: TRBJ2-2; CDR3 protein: CASQTTGATGELFF
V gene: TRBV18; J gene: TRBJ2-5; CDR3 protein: CASSPGSSGARETQYF
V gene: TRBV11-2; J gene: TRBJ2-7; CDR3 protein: CASSLSSRLYEQYF
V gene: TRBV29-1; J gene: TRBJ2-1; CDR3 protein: CSGDNEQFF
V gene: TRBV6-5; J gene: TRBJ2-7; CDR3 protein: CASSYSPGGTNEQYF
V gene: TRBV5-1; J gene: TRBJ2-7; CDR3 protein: CASSDPQTGGEQYF
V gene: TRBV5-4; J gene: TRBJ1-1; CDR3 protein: CASSLVLGGGTEAFF
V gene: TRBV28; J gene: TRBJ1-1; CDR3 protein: CASSPHRGYNPEAFF
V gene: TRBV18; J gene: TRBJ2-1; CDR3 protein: CASSPVTTYNEQFF
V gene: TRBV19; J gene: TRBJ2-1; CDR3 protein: CASSIGLALSLEQFF
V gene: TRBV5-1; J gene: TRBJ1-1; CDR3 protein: CASSPVGGDTEAFF
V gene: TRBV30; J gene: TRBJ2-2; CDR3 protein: CAWIPPGLRYTGELFF
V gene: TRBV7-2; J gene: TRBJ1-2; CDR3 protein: CASRPGQGPGYTF
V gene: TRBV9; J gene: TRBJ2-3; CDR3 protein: CASSADLAGWSDTQYF
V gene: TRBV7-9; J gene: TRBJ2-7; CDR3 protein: CASSEGQGVFYEQYF
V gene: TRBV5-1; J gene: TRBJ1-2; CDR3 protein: CASSLEQEGNTF
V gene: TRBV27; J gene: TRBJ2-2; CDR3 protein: CASSLSRPPNTGELFF
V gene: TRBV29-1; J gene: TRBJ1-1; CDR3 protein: CSVDWGSNTEAFF
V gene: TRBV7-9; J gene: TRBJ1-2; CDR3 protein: CASSPGTGVIYGYTF
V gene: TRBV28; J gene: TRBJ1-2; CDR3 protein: CASSYHPVNPNYGYTF
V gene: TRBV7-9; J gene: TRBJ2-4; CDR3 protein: CASSLDSGNIQYF
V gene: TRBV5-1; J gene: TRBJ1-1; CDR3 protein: CASSLEGGEVTEAFF
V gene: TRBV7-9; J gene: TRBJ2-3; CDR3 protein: CASRGLAGTDTQYF
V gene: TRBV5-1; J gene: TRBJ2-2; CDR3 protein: CASSTSTGTAGELFF
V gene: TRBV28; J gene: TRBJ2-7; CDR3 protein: CASSSNSYEQYF
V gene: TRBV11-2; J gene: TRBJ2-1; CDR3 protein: CASSLRGSKYNEQFF